This T cell receptor beta chain is from a study of cytomegalovirus exposure and HLA in healthy donors. Study-wide context: Researchers found that approximately 80% of 398 genotyped donors fell within the Caucasian-associated ancestry cluster.

The study, taken as a whole, reports: A few CMV-associated chains were confirmed in vitro to be specific for CMV antigens. By HLA locus, TCR association rates varied in a later analysis, with DRB1 showing the most and HLA-C the fewest. In a later analysis, specific HLA alleles were associated with 15,000 to 20,000 TCR beta sequences at a 0.05 false discovery rate.

Germline V CDR1 and CDR2: SNHLY, FYNNEI. CDR3 size: 12 residues. V was cut by 5 bases and J by 7 bases, with 12 bases left in between. A multiplex PCR was run with 60 Vbeta primers and 13 Jbeta primers. Produced via immunoSEQ multiplex PCR; TCRdb's table is partial and in-frame only. The repertoire includes 100,000 to 150,000 clones, about 10% of them detected once, and 4.5% to 5% sits in the top ten. This clone has a handful of counts. Its cognate antigen is unknown. The V and J genes are TRBV2 and TRBJ2-7; TRBD1 is a possible D gene (5 bases). The sequence was collected from a woman younger than 30 in good health and CMV-seropositive. Sequencing used PBMCs. DNA for the CDR3: TGTGCCAGCAGTTACAGGAAGGGGGAGCAGTACTTC. Its protein is CASSYRKGEQYF. The full variable domain, in which reference TRBV2 and TRBJ2-7 provide the parts outside the CDR3, is EPEVTQTPSHQVTQMGQEVILRCVPISNHLYFYWYRQILGQKVEFLVSFYNNEISEKSEIFDDQFSVERPDGSNFTLKIRSTKLEDSAMYFCASSYRKGEQYFGPGTRLTVT.